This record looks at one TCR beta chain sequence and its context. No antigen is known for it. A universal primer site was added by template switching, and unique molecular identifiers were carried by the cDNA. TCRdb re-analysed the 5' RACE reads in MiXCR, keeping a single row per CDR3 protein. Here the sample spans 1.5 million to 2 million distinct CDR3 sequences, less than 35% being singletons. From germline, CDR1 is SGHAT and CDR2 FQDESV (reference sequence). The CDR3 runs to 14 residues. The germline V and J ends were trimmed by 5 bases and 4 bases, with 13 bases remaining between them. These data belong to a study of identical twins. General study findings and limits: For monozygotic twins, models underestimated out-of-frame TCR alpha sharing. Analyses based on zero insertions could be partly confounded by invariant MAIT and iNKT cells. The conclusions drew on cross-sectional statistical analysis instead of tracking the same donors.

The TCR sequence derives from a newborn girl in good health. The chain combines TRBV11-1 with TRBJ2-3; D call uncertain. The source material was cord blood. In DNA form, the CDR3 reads TGTGCCAGCAGCCCCCGACTGGGCCCAGATACGCAGTATTTT. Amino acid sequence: CASSPRLGPDTQYF.